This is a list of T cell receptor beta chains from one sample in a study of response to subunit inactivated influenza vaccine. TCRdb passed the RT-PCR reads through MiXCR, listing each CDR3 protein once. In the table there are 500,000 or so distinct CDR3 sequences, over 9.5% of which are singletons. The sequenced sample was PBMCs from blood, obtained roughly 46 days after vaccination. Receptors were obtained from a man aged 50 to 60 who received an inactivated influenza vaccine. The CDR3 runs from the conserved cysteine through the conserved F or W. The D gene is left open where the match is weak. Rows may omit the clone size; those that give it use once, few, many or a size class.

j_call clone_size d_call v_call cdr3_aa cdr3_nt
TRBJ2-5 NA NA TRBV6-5 CASSYSGRPQETQYF TGTGCCAGCAGTTACTCGGGGCGGCCCCAAGAGACCCAGTACTTC
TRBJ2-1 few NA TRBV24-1 CATSARGDKIYNEQFF TGTGCCACCAGCGCCCGGGGCGACAAGATATACAATGAGCAGTTCTTC
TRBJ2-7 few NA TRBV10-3 CAIRGTESYEQYF TGTGCCATCAGAGGGACCGAGTCCTACGAGCAGTACTTC
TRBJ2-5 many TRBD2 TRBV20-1 CSALRGAGQETQYF TGCAGTGCCCTGCGGGGGGCCGGACAAGAGACCCAGTACTTC
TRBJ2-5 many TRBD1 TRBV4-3 CASSLTYSGTGETQYF TGCGCCAGCAGCCTAACCTACTCCGGGACAGGAGAGACCCAGTACTTC
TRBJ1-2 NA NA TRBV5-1 CASSLGTDLYGYTF TGCGCCAGCAGCTTGGGGACAGACCTCTATGGCTACACCTTC
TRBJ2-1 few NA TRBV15 CATLRGGSYEQFF TGTGCCACCCTCCGCGGTGGCTCCTATGAGCAGTTCTTC
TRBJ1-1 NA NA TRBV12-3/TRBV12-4 CASQGGSTEAFF TGTGCCAGCCAAGGGGGGAGCACTGAAGCTTTCTTT
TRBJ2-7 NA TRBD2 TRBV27 CASRMGTSGRGEQYF TGTGCCAGCAGGATGGGGACTAGCGGGAGAGGCGAGCAGTACTTC
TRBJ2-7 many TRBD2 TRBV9 CASSAAGGEYF TGTGCCAGCAGCGCCGCGGGGGGCGAGTACTTC
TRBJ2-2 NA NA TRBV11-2 CASTLGGPGELFF TGTGCCAGCACCCTCGGGGGGCCGGGGGAGCTGTTTTTT
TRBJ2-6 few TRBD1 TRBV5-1 CASSLDFRGSLTGANVLTF TGCGCCAGCAGCTTGGACTTCAGGGGGTCGTTGACTGGGGCCAACGTCCTGACTTTC
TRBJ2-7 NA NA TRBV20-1 CSGRRGRGYEQYF TGCAGTGGGCGTAGGGGGCGGGGCTACGAGCAGTACTTC
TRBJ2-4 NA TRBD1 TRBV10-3 CAISERTGTGRSGSVQYF TGTGCCATCAGTGAGAGAACCGGGACAGGCCGTTCTGGTTCCGTTCAGTACTTC
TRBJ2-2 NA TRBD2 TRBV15 CATSRVSLAATGELFF TGTGCCACCAGCAGAGTTTCGCTAGCGGCGACCGGGGAGCTGTTTTTT
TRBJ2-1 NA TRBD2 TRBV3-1 CASSQDLVRTSGNNEQFF TGTGCCAGCAGCCAAGATCTTGTTCGGACTAGCGGTAACAATGAGCAGTTCTTC
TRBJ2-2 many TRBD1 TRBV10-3 CAISGDSYTGELFF TGTGCCATCAGTGGGGACAGCTACACCGGGGAGCTGTTTTTT
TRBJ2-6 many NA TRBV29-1 CSVSTGSGANVLTF TGCAGCGTATCCACAGGTAGCGGGGCCAACGTCCTGACTTTC
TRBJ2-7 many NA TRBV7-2 CASSLYPGSYEQYF TGTGCCAGCAGCTTATATCCGGGGTCCTACGAGCAGTACTTC
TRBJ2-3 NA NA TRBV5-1 CASSFEGPSGDTQYF TGCGCCAGCAGCTTTGAGGGACCCTCCGGGGATACGCAGTATTTT
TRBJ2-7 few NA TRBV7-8 CASATTYEQYF TGTGCCAGCGCTACGACCTACGAGCAGTACTTC
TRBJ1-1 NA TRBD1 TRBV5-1 CASSLDRGLYGTEAFF TGCGCCAGCAGCTTAGACAGGGGGCTATATGGTACTGAAGCTTTCTTT
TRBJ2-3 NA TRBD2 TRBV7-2 CASSLAGGTGGTQYF TGTGCCAGCAGCCTAGCGGGAGGCACGGGTGGGACGCAGTATTTT
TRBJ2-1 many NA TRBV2 CASSEIWAADNEQFF TGTGCCAGCAGTGAAATATGGGCAGCCGACAATGAGCAGTTCTTC
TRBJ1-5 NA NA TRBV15 CATSREQGVDQPQHF TGTGCCACCAGCAGAGAACAGGGAGTCGATCAGCCCCAGCATTTT
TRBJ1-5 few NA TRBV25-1 CASSEAGKGWQPQHF TGTGCCAGCAGTGAAGCGGGGAAGGGTTGGCAGCCCCAGCATTTT
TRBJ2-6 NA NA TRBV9 CASSVAVGSGANVLTF TGTGCCAGCAGCGTAGCGGTGGGCTCTGGGGCCAACGTCCTGACTTTC
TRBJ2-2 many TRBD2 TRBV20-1 CSARDRASGGRNTGELFF TGCAGTGCTAGAGATCGGGCTAGCGGGGGGCGGAACACCGGGGAGCTGTTTTTT
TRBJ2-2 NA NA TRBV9 CASNYDPSTGELFF TGTGCCAGCAACTACGACCCTTCCACCGGGGAGCTGTTTTTT
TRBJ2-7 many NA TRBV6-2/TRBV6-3 CASSYTSSASYEQYF TGTGCCAGCAGTTATACATCTAGCGCCTCCTACGAGCAGTACTTC
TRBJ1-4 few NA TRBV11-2 CASSSRTAPDEKLFF TGTGCCAGCAGCTCGAGGACCGCTCCAGACGAAAAACTGTTTTTT
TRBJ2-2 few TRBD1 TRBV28 CASSLLNGWTGGGKSGELFF TGTGCCAGCAGTTTATTAAACGGGTGGACAGGGGGCGGAAAATCCGGGGAGCTGTTTTTT
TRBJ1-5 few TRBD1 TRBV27 CASRPGQGVQPQHF TGTGCCAGCAGGCCGGGACAGGGTGTCCAGCCCCAGCATTTT
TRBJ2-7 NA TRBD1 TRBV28 CASTGDRGTYEKYF TGTGCCAGCACTGGGGACAGGGGGACCTACGAGAAGTACTTC
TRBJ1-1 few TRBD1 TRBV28 CASSLPDRGTEAFF TGTGCCAGCAGTTTGCCGGACAGGGGCACTGAAGCTTTCTTT
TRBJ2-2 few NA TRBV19 CASISYPTNTGELFF TGTGCCAGCATTAGCTATCCAACGAACACCGGGGAGCTGTTTTTT
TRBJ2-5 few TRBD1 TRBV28 CASSSGTGVRETQYF TGTGCCAGCAGTTCTGGGACAGGGGTCAGGGAGACCCAGTACTTC
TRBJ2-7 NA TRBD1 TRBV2 CASLGGTGDYEQYF TGTGCCAGCCTGGGTGGGACAGGGGACTACGAGCAGTACTTC
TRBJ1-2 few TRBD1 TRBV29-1 CSVASSVGGKGYGYTF TGCAGCGTTGCCTCCAGTGTAGGGGGCAAGGGCTATGGCTACACCTTC
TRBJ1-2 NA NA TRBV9 CASSVATGGTGSGYTF TGTGCCAGCAGCGTAGCTACCGGGGGAACCGGATCTGGCTACACCTTC
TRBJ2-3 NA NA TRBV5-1 CASSTSGTDTQYF TGCGCCAGCTCGACATCGGGGACAGATACGCAGTATTTT
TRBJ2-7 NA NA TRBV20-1 CSARDGRGGGYEQYF TGCAGTGCTAGAGATGGGAGAGGGGGGGGCTACGAGCAGTACTTC
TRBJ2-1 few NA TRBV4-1 CASSQDLGGRGDEQFF TGCGCCAGCAGCCAAGATCTTGGGGGCAGGGGTGATGAGCAGTTCTTC
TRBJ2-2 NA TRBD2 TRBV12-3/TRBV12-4 CASKAGGLDTGELFF TGTGCCAGCAAAGCGGGGGGGCTTGACACCGGGGAGCTGTTTTTT
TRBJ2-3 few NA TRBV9 CASSVAQITSTDTQYF TGTGCCAGCAGCGTAGCCCAGATCACTAGCACAGATACGCAGTATTTT
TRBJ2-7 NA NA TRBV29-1 CSVGASGRQYF TGCAGCGTTGGGGCGTCTGGTCGGCAGTACTTC